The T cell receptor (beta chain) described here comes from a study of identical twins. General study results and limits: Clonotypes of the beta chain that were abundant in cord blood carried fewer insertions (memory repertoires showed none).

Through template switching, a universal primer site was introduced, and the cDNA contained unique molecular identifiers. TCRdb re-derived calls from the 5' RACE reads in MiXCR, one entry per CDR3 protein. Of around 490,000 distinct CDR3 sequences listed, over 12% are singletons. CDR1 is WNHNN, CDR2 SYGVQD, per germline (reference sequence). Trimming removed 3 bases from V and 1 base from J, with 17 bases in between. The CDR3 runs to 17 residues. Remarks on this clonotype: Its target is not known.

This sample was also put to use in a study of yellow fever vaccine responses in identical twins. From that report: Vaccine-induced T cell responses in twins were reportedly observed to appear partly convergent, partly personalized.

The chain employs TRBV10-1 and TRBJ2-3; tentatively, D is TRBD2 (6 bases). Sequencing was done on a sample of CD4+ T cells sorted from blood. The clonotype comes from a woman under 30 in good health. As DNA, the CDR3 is TGCGCCAGCAGTGATAGTGGTCGCGCGGGGCGCACAGATACGCAGTATTTT. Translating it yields CASSDSGRAGRTDTQYF.